This record covers a single T cell receptor beta chain. The antigen remains undetermined. The study drew donors from healthy Caucasian individuals in Russia aged about 6 to 90. Between the trimmed V and J ends, which lost 4 bases and 5 bases, there was a span of 8 bases. Germline CDR1 SGHDN, CDR2 FVKESK. CDR3 length: 12 amino acids. The sample belongs to a study of blood T cells in healthy people across ages. Study results and limitations: In these data, TCR beta diversity tracked strongly with naive T cell percentage.

The second PCR ran roughly 6 to 11 cycles with a sample-barcoded 5' primer and J-beta primers. At least 2.5 million CDR3-containing paired-end reads were obtained per sample. TCRdb re-analysed the 5' RACE reads in MiXCR, keeping a single row per CDR3 protein. The sample lists approximately 780,000 distinct CDR3 sequences, approximately 24% occurring once. These data were also filed under a second study, of T cells of mothers and their children. That source reports: Every mother supplied over 8.5 million TCR beta CDR3 reads and every child around 3 million.

Sequenced material: blood. The receptor was isolated from a boy younger than 18 in good health. The chain carries TRBV14 and TRBJ1-2; D not resolved. The CDR3: CASSRSSYGYTF. CDR3 bases: TGTGCCAGCAGCCGGAGCTCATATGGCTACACCTTC. Variable domain in full (rest from reference TRBV14 and TRBJ1-2): EAGVTQFPSHSVIEKGQTVTLRCDPISGHDNLYWYRRVMGKEIKFLLHFVKESKQDESGMPNNRFLAERTGGTYSTLKVQPAELEDSGVYFCASSRSSYGYTFGSGTRLTVV.